Given below is one T cell receptor beta chain in context. Its specificity is not known. V lost 1 base to trimming and J lost 10 bases, with 13 bases between them. The germline V gene has CDR1 LNHDA and CDR2 SQIVND (reference sequence). This CDR3 has 14 amino acids. The time point: persistent/refractory GD, antithyroid drugs over 5 years with positive TRAb. RNA from PBMCs was the source of the TCR library. This specimen comes from a study of regulatory T cells in long-lasting Graves disease. Study-wide points: In persistent patients, shared public clonotypes (more than 2,500) outnumbered those in new patients (nearly 1,000). Persistent disease preferred TRBV28, TRBJ1-2 and TRBJ2-5. With a small sample size, accuracy may have been reduced. Only peripheral blood was studied, not thyroid tissue.

Both iRepertoire HTBI primers and Arm-PCR of CDR3 regions were used to build the TCR beta libraries. TCRdb re-called the multiplex PCR reads through MiXCR, storing one row per CDR3 protein. The sample lists about 460,000 distinct CDR3 sequences, about 20% occurring once. The V call is TRBV19, the J call TRBJ1-4, with D possibly being TRBD1 (5 bases). Sequenced here: peripheral blood mononuclear cells (PBMCs), sampled when the disease was refractory, from a patient treated with antithyroid drugs. This TCR came from a female donor with Graves disease. The CDR3 region is CASSIARVDGKLFF. CDR3 coding DNA: TGTGCCAGTAGTATAGCCAGGGTCGACGGAAAACTGTTTTTT.